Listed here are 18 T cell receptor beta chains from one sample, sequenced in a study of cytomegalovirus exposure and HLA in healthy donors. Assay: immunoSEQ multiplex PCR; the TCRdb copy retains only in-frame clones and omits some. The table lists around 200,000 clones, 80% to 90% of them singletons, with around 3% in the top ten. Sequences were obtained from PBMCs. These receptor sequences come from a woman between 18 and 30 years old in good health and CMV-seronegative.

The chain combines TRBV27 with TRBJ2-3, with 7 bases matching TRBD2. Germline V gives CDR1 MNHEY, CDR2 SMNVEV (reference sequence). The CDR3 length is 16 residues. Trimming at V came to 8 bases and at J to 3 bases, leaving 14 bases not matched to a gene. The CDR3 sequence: CASRQLIAGETDTQYF. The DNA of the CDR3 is TGTGCCAGCCGTCAACTTATCGCGGGGGAGACAGATACGCAGTATTTT.

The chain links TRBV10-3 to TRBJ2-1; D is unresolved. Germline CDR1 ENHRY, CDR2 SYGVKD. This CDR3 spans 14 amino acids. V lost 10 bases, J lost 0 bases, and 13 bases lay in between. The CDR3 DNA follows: TGTGCCACCTCCGGAGCCTACTCCTACAATGAGCAGTTCTTC. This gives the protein CATSGAYSYNEQFF.

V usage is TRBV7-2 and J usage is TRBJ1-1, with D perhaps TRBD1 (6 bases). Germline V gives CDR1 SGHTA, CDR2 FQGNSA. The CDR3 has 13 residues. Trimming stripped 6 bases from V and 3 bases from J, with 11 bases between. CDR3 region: CASRLTGDTEAFF. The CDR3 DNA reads TGTGCCAGCAGGTTGACAGGAGACACTGAAGCTTTCTTT.

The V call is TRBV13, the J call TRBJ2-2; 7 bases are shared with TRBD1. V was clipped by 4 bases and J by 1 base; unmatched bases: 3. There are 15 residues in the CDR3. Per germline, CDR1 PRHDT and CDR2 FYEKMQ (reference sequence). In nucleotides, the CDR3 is TGTGCCAGCAGCTCCGGGACAGTGAACACCGGGGAGCTGTTTTTT. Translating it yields CASSSGTVNTGELFF.

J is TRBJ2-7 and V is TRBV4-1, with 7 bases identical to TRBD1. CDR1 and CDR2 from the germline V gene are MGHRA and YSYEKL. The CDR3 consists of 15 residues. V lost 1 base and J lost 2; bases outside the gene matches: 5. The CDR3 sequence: CASSQGLGGPYEQYF. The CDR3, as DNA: TGCGCCAGCAGCCAAGGTTTAGGGGGCCCCTACGAGCAGTACTTC.

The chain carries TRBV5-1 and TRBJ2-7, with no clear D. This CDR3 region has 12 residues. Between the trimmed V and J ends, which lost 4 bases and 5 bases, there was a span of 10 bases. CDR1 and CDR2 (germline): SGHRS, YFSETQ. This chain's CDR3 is CASSQRRDEQYF. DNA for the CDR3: TGCGCCAGCAGCCAGAGGAGAGACGAGCAGTACTTC.

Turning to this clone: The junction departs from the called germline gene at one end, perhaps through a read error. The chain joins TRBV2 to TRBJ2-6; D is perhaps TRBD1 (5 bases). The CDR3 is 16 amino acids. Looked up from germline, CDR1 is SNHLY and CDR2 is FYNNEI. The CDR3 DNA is TGTGCCAGCAGTGCCTCGCCCTCGTCTGGGGCCAATGTCCTGACTTTC. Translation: CASSASPSSGANVLTF.

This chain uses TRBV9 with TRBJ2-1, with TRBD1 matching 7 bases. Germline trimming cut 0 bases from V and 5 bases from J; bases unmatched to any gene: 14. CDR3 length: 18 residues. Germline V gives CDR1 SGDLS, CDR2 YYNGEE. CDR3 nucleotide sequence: TGTGCCAGCAGCGTAGGACAAACAGTGGGGACAGCTGACAATGAGCAGTTCTTC. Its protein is CASSVGQTVGTADNEQFF.

CDR3 sequence (DNA): TGTGCCAGCAGCGTCGGCTTAATGCGGGACAGCTCCTACGAGCAGTACTTC. Its protein product is CASSVGLMRDSSYEQYF. The rearrangement uses TRBV9 and TRBJ2-7; tentative D call: TRBD1 (7 bases). Germline V gives CDR1 SGDLS, CDR2 YYNGEE. Trimming removed 2 bases from V and 0 bases from J, with 18 bases in between. The CDR3 consists of 17 residues.

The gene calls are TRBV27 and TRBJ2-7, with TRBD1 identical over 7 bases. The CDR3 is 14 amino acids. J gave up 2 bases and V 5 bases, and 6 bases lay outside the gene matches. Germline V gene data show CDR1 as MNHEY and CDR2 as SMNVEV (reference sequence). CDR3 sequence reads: CASSPRQGAYEQYF. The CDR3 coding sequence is TGTGCCAGCAGTCCTAGACAGGGAGCCTACGAGCAGTACTTC.

The CDR3 DNA follows: TGCGCCAGCAGCCTAGGGACAGGGCGGGAAGGGAATCAGCCCCAGCATTTT. It specifies CASSLGTGREGNQPQHF. V is TRBV23-1 and J is TRBJ1-5, with 9 bases fitting TRBD1. TRBV23-1 is assigned to the ORF class and has an uncertain function. With 6 bases clipped from V and 4 bases from J, the junction kept 13 bases outside the gene matches. CDR3 length: 17 amino acids.

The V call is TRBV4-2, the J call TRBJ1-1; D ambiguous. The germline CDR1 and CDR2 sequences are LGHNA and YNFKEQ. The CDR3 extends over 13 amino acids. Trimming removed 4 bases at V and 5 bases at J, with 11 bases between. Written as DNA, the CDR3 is TGTGCCAGCAGCCCCACGCGAAAAACTGAAGCTTTCTTT. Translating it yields CASSPTRKTEAFF.

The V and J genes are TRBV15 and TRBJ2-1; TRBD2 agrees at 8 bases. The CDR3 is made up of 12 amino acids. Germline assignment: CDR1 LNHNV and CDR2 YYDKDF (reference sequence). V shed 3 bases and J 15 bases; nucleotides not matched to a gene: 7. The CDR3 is CATSRTSAMVFF. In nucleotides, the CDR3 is TGTGCCACCAGCAGGACTAGCGCGATGGTGTTCTTC.

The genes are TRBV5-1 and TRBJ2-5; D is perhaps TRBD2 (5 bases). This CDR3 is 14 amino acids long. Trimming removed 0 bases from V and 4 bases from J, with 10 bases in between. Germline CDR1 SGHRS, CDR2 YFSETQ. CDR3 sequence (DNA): TGCGCCAGCAGCTTGGGAGCCCGGGGAGAGACCCAGTACTTC. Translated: CASSLGARGETQYF.

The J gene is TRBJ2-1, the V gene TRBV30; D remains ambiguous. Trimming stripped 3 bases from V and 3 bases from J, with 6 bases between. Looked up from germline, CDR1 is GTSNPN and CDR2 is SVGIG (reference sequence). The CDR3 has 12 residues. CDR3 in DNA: TGTGCCTGGAGACCTAGCTACAATGAGCAGTTCTTC. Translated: CAWRPSYNEQFF. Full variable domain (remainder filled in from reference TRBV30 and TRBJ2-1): SQTIHQWPATLVQPVGSPLSLECTVEGTSNPNLYWYRQAAGRGLQLLFYSVGIGQISSEVPQNLSASRPQDRQFILSSKKLLLSDSGFYLCAWRPSYNEQFFGPGTRLTVL.

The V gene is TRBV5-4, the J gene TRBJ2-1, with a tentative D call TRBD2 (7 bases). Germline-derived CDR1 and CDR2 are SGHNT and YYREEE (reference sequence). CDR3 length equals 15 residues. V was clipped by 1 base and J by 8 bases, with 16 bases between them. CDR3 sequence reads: CASSLRLGGVDEQFF. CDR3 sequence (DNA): TGTGCCAGCAGCTTGAGACTAGGGGGGGTGGATGAGCAGTTCTTC.

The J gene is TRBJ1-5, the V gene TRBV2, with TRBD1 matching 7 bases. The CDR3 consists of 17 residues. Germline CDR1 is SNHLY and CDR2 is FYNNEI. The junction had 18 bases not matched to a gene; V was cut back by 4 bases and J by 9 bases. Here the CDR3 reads CASSAVGQDPHGRPQHF. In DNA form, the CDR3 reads TGTGCCAGCAGTGCTGTAGGACAGGACCCCCACGGACGGCCCCAGCATTTT.

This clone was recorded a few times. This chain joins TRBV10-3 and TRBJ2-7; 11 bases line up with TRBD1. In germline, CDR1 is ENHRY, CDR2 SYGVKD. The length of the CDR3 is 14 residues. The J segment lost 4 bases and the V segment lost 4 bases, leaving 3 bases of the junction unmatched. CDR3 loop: CAISVGTGGYEQYF. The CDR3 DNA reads TGTGCCATCAGTGTCGGGACAGGGGGTTACGAGCAGTACTTC.